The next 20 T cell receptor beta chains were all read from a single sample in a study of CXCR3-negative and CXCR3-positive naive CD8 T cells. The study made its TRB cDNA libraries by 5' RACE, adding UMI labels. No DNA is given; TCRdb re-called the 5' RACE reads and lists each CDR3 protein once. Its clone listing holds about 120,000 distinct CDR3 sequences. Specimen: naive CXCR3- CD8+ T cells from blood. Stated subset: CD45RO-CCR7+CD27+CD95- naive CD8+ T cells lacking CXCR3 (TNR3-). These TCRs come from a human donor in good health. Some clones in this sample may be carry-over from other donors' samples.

CDR3 sequence: CASSARQTQETQYF. The chain couples TRBV10-2 to TRBJ2-5; TCRdb indicates TRBD1, and absent DNA this call remains unverified. The CDR3 extends over 14 amino acids. CDR1 is WSHSY and CDR2 is SAAADI in the germline V gene.

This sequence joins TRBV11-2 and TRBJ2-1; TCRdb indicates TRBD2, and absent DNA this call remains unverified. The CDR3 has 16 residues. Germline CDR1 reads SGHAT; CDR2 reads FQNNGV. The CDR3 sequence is CASSLEKLAGEREQFF.

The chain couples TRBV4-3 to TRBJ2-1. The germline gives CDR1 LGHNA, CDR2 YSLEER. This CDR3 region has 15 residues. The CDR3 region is CASSQDPFSYNEQFF.

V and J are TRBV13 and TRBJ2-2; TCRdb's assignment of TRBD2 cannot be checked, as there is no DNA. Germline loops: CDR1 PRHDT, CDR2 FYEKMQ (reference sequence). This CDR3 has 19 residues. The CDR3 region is CASSSHSGTSGPNTGELFF.

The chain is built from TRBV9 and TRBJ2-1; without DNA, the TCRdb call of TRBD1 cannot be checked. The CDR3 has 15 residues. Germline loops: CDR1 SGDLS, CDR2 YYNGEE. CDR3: CASSASGTETNEQYF. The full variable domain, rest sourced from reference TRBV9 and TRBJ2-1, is DSGVTQTPKHLITATGQRVTLRCSPRSGDLSVYWYQQSLDQGLQFLIQYYNGEERAKGNILERFSAQQFPDLHSELNLSSLELGDSALYFCASSASGTETNEQYFGPGTRLTVL.

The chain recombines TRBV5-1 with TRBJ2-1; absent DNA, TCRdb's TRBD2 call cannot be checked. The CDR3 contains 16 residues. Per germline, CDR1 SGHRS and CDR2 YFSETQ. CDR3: CASSFSSGGPYNEQFF. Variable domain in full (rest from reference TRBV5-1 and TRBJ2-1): KAGVTQTPRYLIKTRGQQVTLSCSPISGHRSVSWYQQTPGQGLQFLFEYFSETQRNKGNFPGRFSGRQFSNSRSEMNVSTLELGDSALYLCASSFSSGGPYNEQFFGPGTRLTVL.

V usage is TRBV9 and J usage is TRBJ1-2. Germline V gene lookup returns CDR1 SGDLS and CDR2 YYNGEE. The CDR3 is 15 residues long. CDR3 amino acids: CASSGMFGRNYGYTF.

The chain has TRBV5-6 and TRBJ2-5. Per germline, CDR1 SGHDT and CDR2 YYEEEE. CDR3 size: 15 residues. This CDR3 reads CASSLVSEAWETQYF.

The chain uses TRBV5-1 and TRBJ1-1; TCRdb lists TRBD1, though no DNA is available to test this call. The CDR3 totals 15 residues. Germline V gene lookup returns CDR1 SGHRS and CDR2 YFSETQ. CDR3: CASSYHDRGNTEAFF. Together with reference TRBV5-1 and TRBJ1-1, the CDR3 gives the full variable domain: KAGVTQTPRYLIKTRGQQVTLSCSPISGHRSVSWYQQTPGQGLQFLFEYFSETQRNKGNFPGRFSGRQFSNSRSEMNVSTLELGDSALYLCASSYHDRGNTEAFFGQGTRLTVV.

The CDR3: CASSQDWAGYYEQFF. The V call is TRBV4-3, the J call TRBJ2-1; TCRdb calls TRBD1, which cannot be checked without DNA. Germline CDR1 reads LGHNA; CDR2 reads YSLEER. This CDR3 has 15 residues.

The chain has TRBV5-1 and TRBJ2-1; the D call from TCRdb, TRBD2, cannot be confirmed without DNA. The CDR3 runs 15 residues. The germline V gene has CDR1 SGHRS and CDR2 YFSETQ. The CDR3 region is CASSLTTAEVNEQFF.

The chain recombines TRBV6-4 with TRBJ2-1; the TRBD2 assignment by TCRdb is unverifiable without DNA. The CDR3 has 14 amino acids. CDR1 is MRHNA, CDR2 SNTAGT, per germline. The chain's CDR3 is CASKERGGNNEQFF.

The CDR3: CASTQSRDRGSPLHF. The J gene is TRBJ1-6, the V gene TRBV28; TCRdb's assignment of TRBD1 cannot be checked, as there is no DNA. This CDR3 has 15 amino acids. The germline gives CDR1 MDHEN, CDR2 SYDVKM.

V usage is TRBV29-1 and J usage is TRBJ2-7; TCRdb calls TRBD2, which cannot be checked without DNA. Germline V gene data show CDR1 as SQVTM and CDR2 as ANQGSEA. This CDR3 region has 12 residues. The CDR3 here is CSVERGGAEQYF.

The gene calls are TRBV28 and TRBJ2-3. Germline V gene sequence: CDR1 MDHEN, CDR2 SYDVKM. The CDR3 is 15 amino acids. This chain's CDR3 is CASSFLQENTDTQYF.

The CDR3 protein is CASSPSGFLAKNIQYF. The rearrangement uses TRBV7-2 and TRBJ2-4; TCRdb outputs TRBD1, but without DNA this stays unchecked. Looked up from germline, CDR1 is SGHTA and CDR2 is FQGNSA. This CDR3 region has 16 residues. Based on the CDR3 plus reference TRBV7-2 and TRBJ2-4, the full variable domain is GAGVSQSPSNKVTEKGKDVELRCDPISGHTALYWYRQSLGQGLEFLIYFQGNSAPDKSGLPSDRFSAERTGGSVSTLTIQRTQQEDSAVYLCASSPSGFLAKNIQYFGAGTRLSVL.

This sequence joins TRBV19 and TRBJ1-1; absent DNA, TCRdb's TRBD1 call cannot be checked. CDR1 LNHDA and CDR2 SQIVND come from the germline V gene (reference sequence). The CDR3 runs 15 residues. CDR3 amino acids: CASSIYGDGNTEAFF.

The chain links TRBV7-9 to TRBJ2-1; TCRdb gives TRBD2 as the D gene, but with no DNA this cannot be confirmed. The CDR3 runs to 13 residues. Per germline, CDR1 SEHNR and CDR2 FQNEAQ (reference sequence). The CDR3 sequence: CASSPAGGGEQFF.

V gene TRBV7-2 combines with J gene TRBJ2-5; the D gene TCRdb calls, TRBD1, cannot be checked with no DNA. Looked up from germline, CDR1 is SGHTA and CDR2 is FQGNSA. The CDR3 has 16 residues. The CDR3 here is CASTPGHRPLQETQYF.

The CDR3 loop reads CASSLDRGISYEQYF. The gene calls are TRBV5-1 and TRBJ2-7; TCRdb proposes TRBD1, but this gene call is untestable without DNA. This CDR3 contains 15 residues. Germline CDR1 is SGHRS and CDR2 is YFSETQ.